This TCR beta chain appears in the sequencing data of a study of T cell responses to AZD1222 COVID-19 vaccine. Study details: Recipients boosted at about 4 weeks or about 12 weeks are pooled. Study-level points and caveats: Mapped onto spike, vaccine-associated CD4 TCRs spanned it and were dominant at 160-218 and 743-854. Variant regions that are unmutated are reportedly the target of nearly half of spike-specific TCRs.

This CDR3 has 15 residues. Germline V gene lookup returns CDR1 SGHTA and CDR2 FQGNSA. V lost 4 bases to trimming and J lost 0 bases, with 9 bases between them. This clone showed up just once. The antigen is undetermined. Sequencing was performed with immunoSEQ multiplex PCR; in TCRdb, only in-frame clones are kept and a portion is missing. This sample has about 110,000 clones, with 90% to 95% found just once. This TCR came from an adult in good health. The source was peripheral blood, collected on day 0 of AZD1222 vaccination. The rearrangement joins TRBV7-2 to TRBJ1-4; weak D call: TRBD1 (5 bases). CDR3 residues: CASSYAGTTNEKLFF. The DNA of the CDR3 is TGTGCCAGCAGCTACGCAGGGACAACTAATGAAAAACTGTTTTTT.